The 11 T cell receptor beta chains listed next were all sequenced from one sample in a study of blood T cell repertoires in COVID-19 (dated by TCRdb to the early 2020s). The library was produced with the immunoSEQ multiplex PCR assay. The table was pulled from immuneACCESS by TCRdb, which kept in-frame rearrangements only. Such tables lose some clones; where checked, under half of the loss comes from unresolved V genes, and the rest has no known cause. The sample data list hundreds of thousands of clones, and more than 70% of these were observed just once. The top ten clonotypes cover roughly 1.2% of the sample. Sequencing was performed on peripheral blood. Source of these receptors: a man aged 40-49 years with acute or convalescent COVID-19.

This clone was observed a single time. V and J are TRBV4-2 and TRBJ2-1; D is possibly TRBD1 (5 bases). Germline CDR1 and CDR2: LGHNA and YNFKEQ. V was pared by 0 bases and J by 8 bases, with 11 bases between. The CDR3 has 14 amino acids. CDR3 bases: TGTGCCAGCAGCCAAGATGGGGCGGTCGATGAGCAGTTCTTC. The encoded protein is CASSQDGAVDEQFF.

The V gene is TRBV28, the J gene TRBJ2-1; D not resolved. The V end lost 6 bases, the J end lost 3 bases, and 12 bases lay between the germline ends. Germline V gene sequence: CDR1 MDHEN, CDR2 SYDVKM. This CDR3 spans 14 amino acids. CDR3 DNA: TGTGCCAGCAGGCCGGAGTTCAGCTACAATGAGCAGTTCTTC. Protein product: CASRPEFSYNEQFF.

The CDR3 here is CASSLAAGDHQPQHF. The CDR3 DNA sequence: TGCGCCAGCAGCTTGGCGGCAGGGGATCATCAGCCCCAGCATTTT. V usage is TRBV5-1 and J usage is TRBJ1-5, with a weak D call TRBD1 (6 bases). Germline CDR1 SGHRS, CDR2 YFSETQ. CDR3 length equals 15 residues. V lost 0 bases to trimming and J lost 5 bases, with 12 bases between them.

The chain couples TRBV28 to TRBJ1-4; D unclear. Trimming took off 2 bases at V and 0 bases at J, with 19 bases between the two ends. The length of the CDR3 is 19 residues. Germline V gives CDR1 MDHEN, CDR2 SYDVKM. CDR3 loop: CASSLLLGGNLATNEKLFF. CDR3 coding DNA: TGTGCCAGCAGTTTACTTTTGGGTGGCAACCTAGCAACTAATGAAAAACTGTTTTTT.

This chain connects TRBV27 to TRBJ1-4; the D is unclear. Trimming pared 6 bases from V and 7 bases from J, leaving 21 bases between. CDR1 MNHEY and CDR2 SMNVEV come from the germline V gene (reference sequence). The CDR3 extends over 16 amino acids. CDR3 loop: CASSPGSVASSEKLFF. CDR3 nucleotide sequence: TGTGCCAGCAGCCCGGGGAGCGTGGCGTCGAGTGAAAAACTGTTTTTT.

The chain joins TRBV15 to TRBJ1-5; no reliable D call. Trimming removed 5 bases from V and 3 bases from J, with 14 bases in between. This CDR3 spans 15 amino acids. Germline V gene data show CDR1 as LNHNV and CDR2 as YYDKDF (reference sequence). CDR3 in DNA: TGTGCCACCAGCCGCGATGGGAGAGACAATCAGCCCCAGCATTTT. It translates to CATSRDGRDNQPQHF.

This clone has just one count. The V and J genes are TRBV5-1 and TRBJ1-3; 10 nucleotides agree with TRBD1. CDR1 and CDR2 from the germline V gene are SGHRS and YFSETQ. The CDR3 is made up of 16 amino acids. With V trimmed by 4 bases and J by 0 bases, 4 bases remained unmatched. The CDR3, as DNA: TGCGCCAGCAGCCGGGACAGGGGAGGCTCTGGAAACACCATATATTTT. Translating gives CASSRDRGGSGNTIYF.

The chain employs TRBV6-5 and TRBJ1-5; D gene ambiguous. The germline V gene has CDR1 MNHEY and CDR2 SVGAGI. V lost 10 bases and J lost 7, with 23 bases in between. This CDR3 has 15 amino acids. The DNA for the CDR3 is TGTGCCACCCGACTGTCCCCGATGATAAACCAGCCCCAGCATTTT. Translated: CATRLSPMINQPQHF.

The chain recombines TRBV28 with TRBJ2-2; TRBD1 agrees at 10 bases. The V and J ends lost 2 bases and 3 bases, in that order; junction bases with no gene match: 3. Germline V gene lookup returns CDR1 MDHEN and CDR2 SYDVKM. This CDR3 has 16 amino acids. The CDR3 region has the DNA TGTGCCAGCAGTTTAACGGGACAGGGGCACACCGGGGAGCTGTTTTTT. Translation: CASSLTGQGHTGELFF.

This rearrangement joins TRBV5-8 to TRBJ1-4; D unresolved. Germline CDR1 reads SGHTS; CDR2 reads YDEGEE. The CDR3 length is 16 residues. The germline V and J ends were trimmed by 6 bases and 2 bases, with 17 bases remaining between them. CDR3 bases: TGTGCCAGCATTCGGGCCTCCTGGGAGACTAATGAAAAACTGTTTTTT. Amino acid sequence: CASIRASWETNEKLFF. Looking up the rest from reference TRBV5-8 and TRBJ1-4 gives the full variable domain: EAGVTQSPTHLIKTRGQQATLRCSPISGHTSVYWYQQALGLGLQFLLWYDEGEERNRGNFPPRFSGRQFPNYSSELNVNALELEDSALYLCASIRASWETNEKLFFGSGTQLSVL.

This rearrangement joins TRBV11-2 to TRBJ2-7, with TRBD2 as a possible D gene (6 bases). The CDR3 extends over 12 amino acids. The V gene's germline CDR1 is SGHAT and CDR2 FQNNGV. V shed 2 bases and J shed 7 bases, with 9 bases lying between them. CDR3 amino acids: CASSLSGREQYF. The CDR3, as DNA: TGTGCCAGCAGCTTATCAGGGAGGGAGCAGTACTTC. Together with reference TRBV11-2 and TRBJ2-7, the CDR3 gives the full variable domain: EAGVAQSPRYKIIEKRQSVAFWCNPISGHATLYWYQQILGQGPKLLIQFQNNGVVDDSQLPKDRFSAERLKGVDSTLKIQPAKLEDSAVYLCASSLSGREQYFGPGTRLTVT.